This T cell receptor beta chain appears in the sequencing data of a study of naive and memory T cell subsets. Study outcomes and limitations: The RNA method is potentially sensitive to activation and differentiation changes.

Per germline, CDR1 SQVTM and CDR2 ANQGSEA. V trimming: 6 bases; J trimming: 0 bases; junction bases outside the gene matches: 12. This CDR3 is 18 amino acids long. A UMI-containing oligonucleotide was joined by 3' ligation to the TCR cDNA template. Adult healthy volunteers gave 2.5 ml peripheral blood for whole-blood RNA. Unsorted total RNA, about 1 to 1000 ng, was DNase treated before reverse transcription. This clonotype was observed many times. Its cognate antigen is unknown. Ligated cDNA underwent four rounds of PCR with nested alpha and beta constant region primers and SP2. Reverse transcription of blood and skin TCR RNA was primed at alpha and beta constant regions. TCRdb independently ran MiXCR on the UMI-ligation and nested PCR reads; one entry per CDR3 protein. The sample yields about 26,000 distinct CDR3 sequences, roughly 5.2% seen once.

This chain links TRBV29-1 with TRBJ2-7; 15 nucleotides align to TRBD2. The clonotype originates from an adult in good health. Source material: blood. The CDR3 DNA sequence: TGCAGCGTCCAAGGACTAGCGGGAGGGGTCAAACGCTCCTACGAGCAGTACTTC. Amino acids: CSVQGLAGGVKRSYEQYF.